These T cell receptor beta chains were read from a single sample in a study of vaccination and CD4 T cells after COVID-19. Antigens of these TCRs are unknown. From the PCR reads, TCRdb called clonotypes with MiXCR, one entry per CDR3 protein. The sample has around 7,800 distinct CDR3 sequences, 35% to 45% seen once; the top ten hold about 32%. The source material was CD4+ T cells from blood, cultured in vitro. The receptor set was obtained from a human donor in good health. The CDR3 runs from the conserved cysteine through the conserved F or W. Fields, in order: D gene, J gene, V gene, clone size, CDR3 protein, CDR3 DNA. D genes are given only for firm matches. Some rows have no size entry. The others give once, few or many, or a class for an expanded clone.

TRBD2 TRBJ2-3 TRBV27 once CASSPLAGGPTDTQYF TGTGCCAGCAGTCCGTTAGCGGGAGGGCCCACAGATACGCAGTATTTT
TRBD1 TRBJ1-2 TRBV20-1 large CSATKEGTVEYGYTF TGCAGTGCTACGAAAGAGGGGACAGTGGAATATGGCTACACCTTC
- TRBJ1-3 TRBV7-9 - CASSSLWTGSGNTIYF TGTGCCAGCAGCTCCCTCTGGACGGGCTCTGGAAACACCATATATTTT
- TRBJ2-1 TRBV11-3 - CASSLGPTPNEQFF TGTGCCAGCAGCTTAGGCCCTACCCCCAATGAGCAGTTCTTC
- TRBJ1-2 TRBV6-1 - CASRGSGRNYGYTF TGTGCCAGCAGGGGTTCTGGGAGGAACTATGGCTACACCTTC
- TRBJ1-1 TRBV18 - CASSPLPSKVGNTEAFF TGTGCCAGCTCACCACTTCCTAGCAAGGTGGGGAACACTGAAGCTTTCTTT
- TRBJ1-2 TRBV18 - CASSPGGDRLNYGYTF TGTGCCAGCTCACCAGGGGGAGACCGACTTAACTATGGCTACACCTTC
- TRBJ2-5 TRBV7-2 - CASSSYQETQYF TGTGCCAGCAGCTCGTACCAAGAGACCCAGTACTTC
TRBD1 TRBJ1-1 TRBV28 - CASSPGTGGGTEAFF TGTGCCAGCAGTCCCGGGACAGGGGGGGGGACTGAAGCTTTCTTT
- TRBJ2-5 TRBV20-1 few CSGGEETQYF TGCAGCGGTGGAGAAGAGACCCAGTACTTC